The 27 T cell receptor beta chains below were found in one sample sequenced in a study of blood T cell repertoires in COVID-19. The table came from immunoSEQ multiplex PCR; TCRdb's copy has only in-frame clones and leaves some out. The sample consists of about 140,000 clones, about four fifths of them appearing once. The sequenced sample was PBMCs or T cells enriched from blood (not recorded which). Receptors were obtained from a woman aged 50 to 60 with acute COVID-19.

The chain employs TRBV5-5 and TRBJ1-5; possibly TRBD1 for D (6 bases). Deletions cut 4 bases from V and 3 bases from J, with 20 bases between. This CDR3 spans 17 amino acids. Germline values: CDR1 SGHKS, CDR2 YYEKEE (reference sequence). The CDR3 DNA is TGTGCCAGCAGCCTACCCACGACAGGCGACTTCAATCAGCCCCAGCATTTT. Amino acids: CASSLPTTGDFNQPQHF.

This chain links TRBV4-3 with TRBJ2-5; 7 positions agree with TRBD1. The CDR3 loop spans 15 amino acids. Germline V gene lookup returns CDR1 LGHNA and CDR2 YSLEER. With V trimmed by 2 bases and J by 2 bases, 5 bases remained unmatched. CDR3 protein: CASSQNPGQQETQYF. CDR3 nucleotides: TGCGCCAGCAGCCAAAATCCGGGACAGCAAGAGACCCAGTACTTC.

The rearrangement uses TRBV3-1 (or the pseudogene TRBV3-2) and TRBJ2-1; 11 bases are a match to TRBD2. The V and J ends lost 5 bases and 3 bases, in that order; junction bases with no gene match: 6. Germline lookup yields CDR1 LGHDT and CDR2 YNNKEL (reference sequence). The CDR3 loop spans 16 amino acids. CDR3 nucleotide sequence: TGTGCCAGCAGCTATGGGACTAGCGGCCTCTACAATGAGCAGTTCTTC. Protein: CASSYGTSGLYNEQFF.

The chain links TRBV12-2 to TRBJ1-5; the table assigns TRBD1, which was not confirmed against the DNA. TRBV12-2 is a listed pseudogene. The CDR3 spans 12 residues. The CDR3 bases are TGTGCAAGTCGCGGCAGGGCTCAGCCCCAGCATTTT. The encoded protein is CASRGRAQPQHF.

This clone was detected only once. The chain couples TRBV9 to TRBJ2-2; no firm D call. Germline CDR1 SGDLS, CDR2 YYNGEE. The CDR3 extends over 15 amino acids. Trimming took off 4 bases at V and 5 bases at J, with 15 bases between the two ends. In DNA form, the CDR3 reads TGTGCCAGCAGCCCTAGATCCCTGTGGACCGGGGAGCTGTTTTTT. Translation gives CASSPRSLWTGELFF.

The chain combines TRBV5-1 with TRBJ2-3; a possible D gene is TRBD2 (6 bases). The CDR3 is 13 amino acids. V lost 5 bases to trimming and J lost 6 bases, with 13 bases between them. Germline lookup yields CDR1 SGHRS and CDR2 YFSETQ. This CDR3 is CASRLAAGDTQYF. The CDR3 DNA follows: TGCGCCAGCAGGCTCGCGGCGGGGGATACGCAGTATTTT.

This clone was observed a few times. This rearrangement joins TRBV10-3 to TRBJ1-4; possibly TRBD1 for D (5 bases). The V end was cut by 0 bases, the J end by 7 bases, with 9 bases between. The CDR3 is 14 amino acids. Germline V CDR1 and CDR2: ENHRY, SYGVKD. CDR3 nucleotide sequence: TGTGCCATCAGTGAGTCAGGGGATACTGAAAAACTGTTTTTT. Protein: CAISESGDTEKLFF.

Ten or more counts support this clone. The gene calls are TRBV7-8 and TRBJ2-3, with D maybe TRBD1 (6 bases). Trimming removed 1 base from V and 6 bases from J, with 11 bases in between. The CDR3 extends over 14 amino acids. Germline V CDR1 and CDR2: SGHVS, FQNEAQ. CDR3 nucleotide sequence: TGTGCCAGCAGCTTAGATGGGGGCAGGGATACGCAGTATTTT. It codes for CASSLDGGRDTQYF.

The chain links TRBV7-7 to TRBJ2-7; possible D gene TRBD1, 6 bases. Germline values: CDR1 SSHAT, CDR2 FNYEAQ (reference sequence). Trimming cost V 2 bases and J 4 bases, with 9 bases left between them. The CDR3 has 13 residues. CDR3 in DNA: TGTGCCAGCAGCTTATCAGGGGAATACGAGCAGTACTTC. Protein sequence: CASSLSGEYEQYF.

The chain is built from TRBV30 and TRBJ2-1; D perhaps matches TRBD2 (6 bases). Trimming pared 0 bases from V and 5 bases from J, leaving 11 bases between. CDR3 length equals 14 residues. CDR1 and CDR2 from the germline V gene are GTSNPN and SVGIG (reference sequence). The CDR3: CAWSVSGLNNEQFF. The CDR3 bases are TGTGCCTGGAGTGTCTCGGGACTTAACAATGAGCAGTTCTTC.

CDR3 nucleotide sequence: TGTGCCAGCAGCCCCGACCCGGGACTCGCTGCAAATGAGCAGTTCTTC. Its protein product is CASSPDPGLAANEQFF. The chain has TRBV7-8 and TRBJ2-1; maybe TRBD2 (6 bases). The CDR3 covers 16 residues. V was clipped by 5 bases and J by 7 bases, with 21 bases between them. CDR1 and CDR2 from the germline V gene are SGHVS and FQNEAQ.

The V gene is TRBV4-3, the J gene TRBJ1-2; tentative D call: TRBD1 (5 bases). Trimming pared 8 bases from V and 4 bases from J, leaving 8 bases between. The CDR3 has 11 residues. The germline V gene encodes CDR1 LGHNA and CDR2 YSLEER. CDR3 residues: CASWGGYGYTF. In nucleotides, the CDR3 is TGCGCCAGCTGGGGGGGCTATGGCTACACCTTC.

The V call is TRBV29-1, the J call TRBJ2-1; 9 bases line up with TRBD2. CDR3 length: 13 residues. Trimming cost V 4 bases and J 10 bases; bases outside gene matches: 8. Germline V gene sequence: CDR1 SQVTM, CDR2 ANQGSEA. CDR3 nucleotide sequence: TGCAGCGTTGCAGTTGAGGCGGGAGGGGAGCAGTTCTTC. Its protein is CSVAVEAGGEQFF.

The rearrangement links TRBV5-3 to TRBJ1-2; 8 positions match TRBD1. TRBV5-3 is an ORF; its function is uncertain. V was pared by 3 bases and J by 8 bases, with 9 bases of the junction left unmatched. This CDR3 comprises 14 residues. This CDR3 reads CARSSDREGCGYTF. In nucleotides, the CDR3 is TGTGCCAGAAGCTCGGACAGGGAGGGATGCGGCTACACCTTC.

The J gene is TRBJ1-5, the V gene TRBV15; 7 nucleotides agree with TRBD1. CDR1 is LNHNV and CDR2 is YYDKDF in the germline V gene (reference sequence). This CDR3 comprises 16 residues. Trimming removed 1 base from V and 7 bases from J; junction bases left unmatched: 10. CDR3 in amino acids: CATSRAGPSGGQPQHF. CDR3 bases: TGTGCCACCAGCAGAGCCGGGCCGTCAGGGGGACAGCCCCAGCATTTT.

The chain couples TRBV29-1 to TRBJ2-4, with TRBD1 identical over 9 bases. This CDR3 comprises 15 residues. Germline V gene sequence: CDR1 SQVTM, CDR2 ANQGSEA. The V and J ends lost 3 bases and 6 bases, in that order; junction bases with no gene match: 9. CDR3 in DNA: TGCAGCGTTGAGGAGGGTACAGGGGGCATAAACATTCAGTACTTC. This codes for CSVEEGTGGINIQYF.

The V gene is TRBV9, the J gene TRBJ2-2; D might be TRBD2 (5 bases). The V end lost 3 bases, the J end lost 4 bases, and 7 bases lay between the germline ends. Germline CDR1 and CDR2: SGDLS and YYNGEE. The CDR3 runs to 13 residues. CDR3 loop: CASSADSTGELFF. CDR3 coding DNA: TGTGCCAGCAGCGCGGACTCCACCGGGGAGCTGTTTTTT.

The chain has TRBV18 and TRBJ2-1; 7 positions agree with TRBD2. This CDR3 comprises 14 residues. V lost 2 bases to trimming and J lost 9 bases; unmatched junction nucleotides: 7. Germline-derived CDR1 and CDR2 are KGHSH and LQKENI. DNA of the CDR3: TGTGCCAGCTCACCATACCGGGAGGAAGGTGAGCAGTTCTTC. Residues: CASSPYREEGEQFF.

The rearrangement joins TRBV21-1 to TRBJ2-2; the DNA was not compared with TRBD1, the D call given in the table. TRBV21-1 corresponds to a pseudogene. The CDR3 spans 16 residues. The DNA for the CDR3 is TGTGCCAGCAGCAAAAGGCACAGGGCGAACACCGGGGAGCTGTTTTTT. The encoded protein is CASSKRHRANTGELFF.

The rearrangement joins TRBV30 to TRBJ1-3; TRBD1 agrees at 10 bases. Germline-derived CDR1 and CDR2 are GTSNPN and SVGIG (reference sequence). This CDR3 contains 19 residues. With 0 bases clipped from V and 3 bases from J, the junction kept 14 bases outside the gene matches. CDR3 loop: CAWSVRAPGTGDIGNTIYF. CDR3 DNA sequence: TGTGCCTGGAGTGTAAGGGCCCCGGGGACAGGGGATATTGGAAACACCATATATTTT.

V and J are TRBV4-2 and TRBJ1-1; D unclear. Germline loops: CDR1 LGHNA, CDR2 YNFKEQ. The CDR3 has 12 residues. V lost 0 bases to trimming and J lost 7 bases, with 6 bases between them. CDR3 sequence: CASSQDHSEAFF. The CDR3 DNA reads as TGTGCCAGCAGCCAAGATCATAGTGAAGCTTTCTTT.

The rearrangement uses TRBV7-9 and TRBJ2-5; 10 positions match TRBD2. Trimming took 8 bases from V and 4 from J; bases not matched to a gene: 10. This CDR3 is 15 amino acids long. Germline CDR1 is SEHNR and CDR2 is FQNEAQ (reference sequence). In nucleotides, the CDR3 is TGTGCCAGCGGGCCTCATAGCGGGAGGAGAGAGACCCAGTACTTC. It encodes CASGPHSGRRETQYF.

This clone has more than one count but fewer than ten. The V and J genes are TRBV7-3 and TRBJ2-5; weak D call: TRBD2 (6 bases). CDR1 is SGHTA, CDR2 FQGTGA, per germline. V was trimmed by 3 bases and J by 3 bases, leaving 11 bases between them. This CDR3 comprises 14 residues. CDR3 residues: CASSFQGGEETQYF. The CDR3 DNA reads TGTGCCAGCAGCTTCCAAGGAGGGGAAGAGACCCAGTACTTC. The entire variable domain, with the rest obtained from reference TRBV7-3 and TRBJ2-5, is as follows: GAGVSQTPSNKVTEKGKYVELRCDPISGHTALYWYRQSLGQGPEFLIYFQGTGAADDSGLPNDRFFAVRPEGSVSTLKIQRTERGDSAVYLCASSFQGGEETQYFGPGTRLLVL.

This sequence joins TRBV18 and TRBJ1-4, with no clear D. The CDR3 runs to 14 residues. Germline CDR1 and CDR2: KGHSH and LQKENI. V lost 1 base to trimming and J lost 4 bases, with 7 bases between them. In DNA form, the CDR3 reads TGTGCCAGCTCACCACGACAACTTAATGAAAAACTGTTTTTT. Translating it yields CASSPRQLNEKLFF.

This chain connects TRBV4-2 to TRBJ2-7, with 12 bases aligning to TRBD2. Trimming removed 0 bases from V and 3 bases from J; junction bases left unmatched: 18. CDR1 is LGHNA, CDR2 YNFKEQ, per germline. The CDR3 length is 21 residues. CDR3 region: CASSQDPWTSGTGGGIYEQYF. The CDR3 DNA sequence: TGTGCCAGCAGCCAAGATCCCTGGACTAGCGGGACCGGAGGGGGGATCTACGAGCAGTACTTC.

This chain links TRBV27 with TRBJ2-1; TRBD2 matches 7 bases. CDR3 size: 13 residues. The germline V gene encodes CDR1 MNHEY and CDR2 SMNVEV (reference sequence). V lost 7 bases, J lost 7 bases, and 7 bases stayed unmatched. DNA of the CDR3: TGTGCCAGCACCCAGCGGGACGGTAATGAGCAGTTCTTC. It codes for CASTQRDGNEQFF.

The V gene is TRBV7-2, the J gene TRBJ2-3, with 7 nucleotides matching TRBD2. This CDR3 is 19 amino acids long. Per germline, CDR1 SGHTA and CDR2 FQGNSA. V trimming: 5 bases; J trimming: 0 bases; junction bases outside the gene matches: 17. CDR3 region: CASSLQPPRLAVSTDTQYF. The CDR3 bases are TGTGCCAGCAGCCTCCAACCGCCTAGGCTAGCGGTTAGCACAGATACGCAGTATTTT. The complete variable domain, with remaining parts taken from reference TRBV7-2 and TRBJ2-3, reads GAGVSQSPSNKVTEKGKDVELRCDPISGHTALYWYRQSLGQGLEFLIYFQGNSAPDKSGLPSDRFSAERTGGSVSTLTIQRTQQEDSAVYLCASSLQPPRLAVSTDTQYFGPGTRLTVL.